Below, 7 T cell receptor beta chains from the same sample are listed, as sequenced in a study of blood T cells in healthy people across ages. A second roughly 7 to 12 cycle PCR used barcoded and J-beta primers. TCRdb analysed the 5' RACE reads with MiXCR anew, one entry per CDR3 protein. The table has fewer than 2,000,000 distinct CDR3 sequences, around 40% seen once; the top ten hold more than 20%. Sequencing used blood. The receptors shown here come from a human donor in good health.

V usage is TRBV7-9 and J usage is TRBJ2-7; the match to TRBD1 covers 10 bases. The length of the CDR3 is 13 residues. Trimming cost V 8 bases and J 3 bases; bases outside gene matches: 4. The V gene's germline CDR1 is SEHNR and CDR2 FQNEAQ (reference sequence). CDR3 nucleotides: TGTGCCAGCGGCGGACAGGGGGGCTACGAGCAGTACTTC. Protein: CASGGQGGYEQYF.

Of note for this clonotype: A read error may account for a junction end that differs from germline. CDR3 sequence reads: CASSLEGRGTDTQYF. CDR3 in DNA: TGTGCCAGCAGCTTGGAGGGCAGGGGGACAGATACGCAGTATTTT. The chain couples TRBV5-1 to TRBJ2-3; TRBD1 might be the D (7 bases). Germline V lookup: CDR1 SGHRS, CDR2 YFSETQ. The length of the CDR3 is 15 residues.

The CDR3 loop reads CASSSPTEGGRPRAFF. Here the CDR3 DNA reads TGTGCCAGCAGCTCCCCGACGGAAGGGGGCCGTCCTCGCGCTTTCTTT. The rearrangement uses TRBV7-2 and TRBJ1-1, with 7 nucleotides matching TRBD1. The V and J ends lost 4 bases and 11 bases, in that order; junction bases with no gene match: 19. The CDR3 has 16 residues. Germline CDR1 reads SGHTA; CDR2 reads FQGNSA.

This clonotype was seen many times. The V gene is TRBV6-5, the J gene TRBJ1-2, with D perhaps TRBD1 (5 bases). Trimming stripped 0 bases from V and 1 base from J, with 6 bases between. The CDR3 contains 14 residues. Germline V gene sequence: CDR1 MNHEY, CDR2 SVGAGI. CDR3 in amino acids: CASSYSGGNYGYTF. For the CDR3, the DNA is TGTGCCAGCAGTTACTCGGGGGGTAACTATGGCTACACCTTC.

This clonotype has ten or more counts. V gene TRBV10-3 combines with J gene TRBJ2-5, with D uncertain. The V gene's germline CDR1 is ENHRY and CDR2 SYGVKD. The CDR3 is 13 residues long. V lost 2 bases to trimming and J lost 2 bases, with 6 bases between them. The CDR3 DNA reads TGTGCCATCAGTGAGATGCGGCAAGAGACCCAGTACTTC. The encoded protein is CAISEMRQETQYF.

V gene TRBV7-2 combines with J gene TRBJ2-1, with D perhaps assigned TRBD1 or TRBD2 (7 bases each). Trimming cost V 5 bases and J 7 bases, with 21 bases left between them. This CDR3 spans 16 amino acids. Per the germline V gene, CDR1 is SGHTA and CDR2 is FQGNSA. CDR3 DNA: TGTGCCAGCAGCCCCCAGGGGGGGCGCAGTGAGAATGAGCAGTTCTTC. Amino acids: CASSPQGGRSENEQFF.

A few counts support this clonotype. The chain employs TRBV7-3 and TRBJ2-5; 12 bases agree with TRBD2. The germline V gene encodes CDR1 SGHTA and CDR2 FQGTGA. With V trimmed by 5 bases and J by 3 bases, 13 bases remained unmatched. This CDR3 region has 18 residues. CDR3 loop: CASSIWTSGALGEETQYF. The CDR3 DNA reads as TGTGCCAGCAGCATATGGACTAGCGGGGCCCTCGGGGAAGAGACCCAGTACTTC.